Listed below are T cell receptor beta chains from one sample, sequenced in a study of T cells in Graves' hyperthyroidism and ophthalmopathy. TCRdb re-called the multiplex PCR reads with MiXCR, one entry per CDR3 protein. The sample includes 500,000 to 700,000 distinct CDR3 sequences, 16% seen only once; the top ten take about 17%. Material: blood. These receptors all stem from a woman aged 18 to 35 with Graves' hyperthyroidism. Both conserved end residues are part of each CDR3. A D gene is named only where the DNA matches it firmly. Part of the rows lack a size; the others show once, few, many or a class for expanded clones.

J: TRBJ2-1
size: many
V: TRBV12-3/TRBV12-4
D: TRBD1
CDR3: CASRQDRGAEQFF
DNA: TGTGCCAGCAGACAGGACAGGGGGGCTGAGCAGTTCTTC

J: TRBJ1-1
size: .
V: TRBV14
D: .
CDR3: CASSLLGGGSVAFF
DNA: TGTGCCAGCAGCCTTTTGGGGGGGGGCTCGGTGGCTTTCTTT

J: TRBJ1-2
size: .
V: TRBV9
D: .
CDR3: CASSAPPHGYTF
DNA: TGTGCCAGCAGCGCCCCGCCACATGGCTACACCTTC

J: TRBJ1-2
size: few
V: TRBV29-1
D: TRBD1
CDR3: CSVEGAGGGYTF
DNA: TGCAGCGTTGAAGGGGCAGGGGGAGGCTACACCTTC

J: TRBJ2-7
size: .
V: TRBV5-8
D: .
CDR3: CASSLDPGLPYEQYF
DNA: TGTGCCAGCAGCTTAGACCCAGGTCTCCCCTACGAGCAGTACTTC

J: TRBJ1-1
size: .
V: TRBV7-9
D: .
CDR3: CASSPDSMNTEAFF
DNA: TGTGCCAGCAGCCCCGACAGCATGAACACTGAAGCTTTCTTT

J: TRBJ1-4
size: many
V: TRBV27
D: .
CDR3: CASSREGREKLFF
DNA: TGTGCCAGCAGTCGCGAGGGGCGGGAAAAACTGTTTTTT

J: TRBJ2-1
size: .
V: TRBV12-5
D: .
CDR3: CASAPRGTSFANEQFF
DNA: TGTGCTAGTGCTCCCCGGGGGACTTCCTTTGCGAATGAGCAGTTCTTC

J: TRBJ1-2
size: .
V: TRBV7-2
D: TRBD1
CDR3: CASSFPPGTDYGYTF
DNA: TGTGCCAGCAGCTTCCCCCCTGGGACAGACTATGGCTACACCTTC

J: TRBJ2-5
size: .
V: TRBV12-3/TRBV12-4
D: .
CDR3: CASSLWGSLETQYF
DNA: TGTGCCAGCAGTTTATGGGGGAGTTTGGAGACCCAGTACTTC

J: TRBJ1-5
size: many
V: TRBV19
D: .
CDR3: CASSIDHSFSRPQHF
DNA: TGTGCCAGTAGTATAGATCACAGCTTCTCAAGGCCCCAGCATTTT

J: TRBJ1-1
size: many
V: TRBV28
D: TRBD1
CDR3: CASSWQGEGTEAFF
DNA: TGTGCCAGCAGTTGGCAGGGGGAAGGCACTGAAGCTTTCTTT

J: TRBJ2-7
size: once
V: TRBV6-1
D: .
CDR3: CASSRVPSYEQYF
DNA: TGTGCCAGCTCCAGGGTTCCCTCCTACGAGCAGTACTTC

J: TRBJ2-3
size: few
V: TRBV5-1
D: TRBD2
CDR3: CASSFLTRTSGRAISTDTQYF
DNA: TGCGCCAGCAGCTTCTTAACTCGGACTAGCGGGAGGGCCATATCCACAGATACGCAGTATTTT

J: TRBJ2-5
size: many
V: TRBV7-2
D: .
CDR3: CASSLTGPGATQYF
DNA: TGTGCCAGCAGCTTAACGGGGCCCGGGGCGACCCAGTACTTC

J: TRBJ1-1
size: many
V: TRBV29-1
D: .
CDR3: CVAGDTEAFF
DNA: TGCGTGGCGGGGGACACTGAAGCTTTCTTT

J: TRBJ1-5
size: .
V: TRBV28
D: .
CDR3: CASRTRGLRGNQPQHF
DNA: TGTGCCAGCAGGACCCGGGGCCTCCGAGGGAATCAGCCCCAGCATTTT

J: TRBJ2-5
size: few
V: TRBV25-1
D: .
CDR3: CASSRALQETQYF
DNA: TGTGCCAGCAGTAGGGCGCTACAAGAGACCCAGTACTTC

J: TRBJ2-2
size: .
V: TRBV6-1
D: .
CDR3: CASRRGENTGELFF
DNA: TGTGCCAGTAGAAGAGGGGAAAACACCGGGGAGCTGTTTTTT

J: TRBJ2-5
size: many
V: TRBV20-1
D: .
CDR3: CSAIPASSDMKETQYF
DNA: TGCAGTGCTATACCTGCCTCTTCCGACATGAAAGAGACCCAGTACTTC

J: TRBJ2-1
size: many
V: TRBV12-5
D: .
CDR3: CASGLALRGDNEQFF
DNA: TGTGCTAGTGGTTTGGCCCTCAGGGGGGACAATGAGCAGTTCTTC

J: TRBJ1-5
size: .
V: TRBV20-1
D: TRBD1
CDR3: CSASPGTGRQPQHF
DNA: TGCAGTGCTAGCCCCGGGACAGGGCGTCAGCCCCAGCATTTT

J: TRBJ1-3
size: few
V: TRBV4-2
D: .
CDR3: CASSRNRATGNTIYF
DNA: TGTGCCAGCAGCCGAAACCGGGCGACTGGAAACACCATATATTTT

J: TRBJ2-1
size: many
V: TRBV7-2
D: TRBD2
CDR3: CASSLVWRREGQNEQFF
DNA: TGTGCCAGCAGCTTAGTTTGGCGGCGGGAGGGCCAGAATGAGCAGTTCTTC

J: TRBJ1-1
size: few
V: TRBV19
D: TRBD1
CDR3: CASSMDRGTEAFF
DNA: TGTGCCAGTAGTATGGACAGGGGAACTGAAGCTTTCTTT

J: TRBJ2-3
size: few
V: TRBV7-2
D: TRBD2
CDR3: CASSLSGDVDTQYF
DNA: TGTGCCAGCAGCCTTAGCGGGGATGTGGATACGCAGTATTTT

J: TRBJ2-7
size: .
V: TRBV27
D: .
CDR3: CATAKEAHEQYF
DNA: TGTGCCACTGCGAAAGAGGCCCACGAGCAGTACTTC

J: TRBJ2-1
size: few
V: TRBV3-1
D: TRBD2
CDR3: CASSQRFLAANEQFF
DNA: TGTGCCAGCAGCCAACGTTTCCTAGCGGCAAATGAGCAGTTCTTC

J: TRBJ1-6
size: .
V: TRBV5-1
D: TRBD1
CDR3: CASSPGRDRGNSPLHF
DNA: TGCGCCAGCAGCCCCGGGCGGGACAGGGGAAATTCACCCCTCCACTTT

J: TRBJ1-5
size: many
V: TRBV7-8
D: .
CDR3: CASSQLRTVPYSNQPQHF
DNA: TGTGCCAGCAGCCAACTCCGGACAGTTCCTTATAGCAATCAGCCCCAGCATTTT

J: TRBJ2-7
size: many
V: TRBV6-5
D: TRBD1
CDR3: CASSYSTGVGEQYF
DNA: TGTGCCAGCAGTTACTCGACAGGGGTAGGGGAGCAGTACTTC

J: TRBJ2-1
size: many
V: TRBV12-3/TRBV12-4
D: TRBD1
CDR3: CASSFGDRGGQFF
DNA: TGTGCCAGCAGTTTCGGGGACAGGGGTGGGCAGTTCTTC

J: TRBJ2-5
size: many
V: TRBV7-8
D: TRBD2
CDR3: CASSLVAGGLSKETQYF
DNA: TGTGCCAGCAGCTTAGTTGCGGGGGGTCTGTCGAAAGAGACCCAGTACTTC

J: TRBJ2-3
size: many
V: TRBV27
D: TRBD2
CDR3: CASSALSGSSDTQYF
DNA: TGTGCCAGCAGTGCCCTCAGCGGGAGCTCAGATACGCAGTATTTT

J: TRBJ2-7
size: many
V: TRBV2
D: .
CDR3: CASSEVRVLSYEQYF
DNA: TGTGCCAGCAGTGAGGTGCGCGTTTTATCCTACGAGCAGTACTTC

J: TRBJ2-7
size: many
V: TRBV12-3/TRBV12-4
D: .
CDR3: CASTGRAVSYEQYF
DNA: TGTGCCAGCACCGGGCGGGCGGTATCCTACGAGCAGTACTTC

J: TRBJ1-5
size: many
V: TRBV6-1
D: .
CDR3: CASSGQSGNQPQHF
DNA: TGTGCCAGCAGCGGACAGAGCGGCAATCAGCCCCAGCATTTT

J: TRBJ2-1
size: few
V: TRBV24-1
D: .
CDR3: CATSGRGGFDYNEQFF
DNA: TGTGCCACCAGTGGCCGCGGAGGGTTCGACTACAATGAGCAGTTCTTC

J: TRBJ2-1
size: few
V: TRBV27
D: TRBD2
CDR3: CASSRPGLAPSLFF
DNA: TGTGCCAGCAGCCGGCCGGGACTAGCTCCATCCCTATTCTTC

J: TRBJ2-7
size: many
V: TRBV11-2
D: TRBD2
CDR3: CASSWIGTSGGTSYEQYF
DNA: TGTGCCAGCAGCTGGATTGGGACTAGCGGGGGGACTTCCTACGAGCAGTACTTC

J: TRBJ2-5
size: many
V: TRBV3-1
D: .
CDR3: CASSRGGEETQYF
DNA: TGTGCCAGCAGTAGAGGGGGGGAAGAGACCCAGTACTTC

J: TRBJ2-7
size: .
V: TRBV12-5
D: .
CDR3: CASGLTITTETYEQYF
DNA: TGTGCTAGTGGTTTAACTATCACGACGGAGACCTACGAGCAGTACTTC

J: TRBJ2-5
size: .
V: TRBV5-1
D: .
CDR3: CASSSAGEETQYF
DNA: TGCGCCAGCAGCTCTGCAGGGGAGGAGACCCAGTACTTC